These 23 T cell receptor beta chains originate from one sample sequenced in a study of breast tumors, draining lymph nodes, adjacent tissues. Samples came from axillary lymph nodes draining the breast cancer. One entry per CDR3 protein results from TCRdb running MiXCR on the multiplex PCR reads. The sample yields about 120,000 distinct CDR3 sequences, 15% to 20% seen once. Sequenced input: axillary lymph node tissue. The receptors shown here come from a female donor with breast cancer. Some clones in this sample may be carry-over from other donors' samples.

This clonotype was seen a single time. This may arise from a read error, as a much more abundant clone is one base away. This is likely a read error, given that the CDR3 carries no conserved phenylalanine or tryptophan at its end. This CDR3 reads CASSPPRGSNSPLHS. CDR3 DNA: TGTGCCAGCAGCCCCCCCAGGGGGAGTAATTCACCCCTCCACTCT. This chain links TRBV3-1 with TRBJ1-6; TRBD1 agrees at 7 bases. Germline CDR1 LGHDT, CDR2 YNNKEL (reference sequence). This CDR3 contains 15 residues. The trim removed 4 bases at V and 6 bases at J, leaving 6 bases unmatched.

Points on this clonotype: Given a much more abundant clone one base away, this may be a read error. The chain links TRBV6-5 to TRBJ1-2, with TRBD1 as a possible D gene (5 bases). The CDR3 runs 17 residues. CDR1 is MNHEY and CDR2 is SVGAGI in the germline V gene. V was pared by 5 bases and J by 4 bases, with 23 bases between. DNA for the CDR3: TGTGCCAGCAGTCCCTCAAACCGTAGACAGTCCTCCTATGGCTACACCTTC. Translating it yields CASSPSNRRQSSYGYTF.

This clonotype was seen repeatedly, ten times or more. This rearrangement joins TRBV6-1 to TRBJ1-5, with 8 bases identical to TRBD1. Germline V gene lookup returns CDR1 MNHNS and CDR2 SASEGT. CDR3 length: 14 residues. J lost 5 bases, V lost 5 bases, and 5 bases had no gene match. The CDR3 coding sequence is TGTGCCAGCAGTAGGACAGGGCGAGATCAGCCCCAGCATTTT. Protein: CASSRTGRDQPQHF.

In its sample, this clonotype was seen many times. The V and J genes are TRBV24-1 and TRBJ2-5; possible D gene TRBD2, 6 bases. This CDR3 has 15 amino acids. Germline V gene sequence: CDR1 KGHDR, CDR2 SFDVKD. Trimming left V 0 bases short and J 5 bases short, with 12 bases between. The CDR3 protein is CATSDLRGSSETQYF. The CDR3 nucleotides are TGTGCCACCAGTGATTTGCGGGGGTCGTCGGAGACCCAGTACTTC.

Many counts were recorded for this clonotype. The rearrangement links TRBV2 to TRBJ1-5; D remains ambiguous. Germline lookup yields CDR1 SNHLY and CDR2 FYNNEI. CDR3 length: 14 residues. V shed 5 bases and J shed 7 bases, with 15 bases lying between them. CDR3 coding DNA: TGTGCCAGCAGTCGCCCCCCGGAGCAACAGCCCCAGCATTTT. Residues: CASSRPPEQQPQHF.

This clonotype showed up many times. V is TRBV30 and J is TRBJ2-7, with no clear D. Germline-derived CDR1 and CDR2 are GTSNPN and SVGIG (reference sequence). Trimming removed 0 bases at V and 1 base at J, with 7 bases between. CDR3 size: 13 residues. CDR3 in amino acids: CAWSVDWSYEQYF. In DNA form, the CDR3 reads TGTGCCTGGAGTGTAGACTGGTCCTACGAGCAGTACTTC.

This clonotype has ten or more counts. As DNA, the CDR3 is TGCAGTGCTAGAGATCCGTCAGGGGGCCAAGAGACCCAGTACTTC. Residues: CSARDPSGGQETQYF. The chain links TRBV20-1 to TRBJ2-5, with TRBD1 matching over 7 bases. The CDR3 covers 15 residues. In germline, CDR1 is DFQATT, CDR2 SNEGSKA (reference sequence). The V segment lost 0 bases and the J segment 1 base; nucleotides outside the gene matches: 5.

This clonotype was counted ten times or more. The chain joins TRBV29-1 to TRBJ2-3; D uncertain. V lost 0 bases and J 0 bases, leaving 13 bases between the germline ends. Germline CDR1 reads SQVTM; CDR2 reads ANQGSEA. The CDR3 is 16 residues long. The CDR3 DNA sequence: TGCAGCGTTGAAGATCAATCAGAGTTTAGCACAGATACGCAGTATTTT. It encodes CSVEDQSEFSTDTQYF.

This clonotype was detected ten times or more. The chain couples TRBV7-6 to TRBJ2-6, with 10 positions matching TRBD1. CDR1 and CDR2 (germline): SGHVS, FNYEAQ. The CDR3 runs 18 residues. J gave up 4 bases and V 6 bases, and 12 bases lay outside the gene matches. This chain's CDR3 is CASSPWTGGASGANVLTF. As DNA, the CDR3 is TGTGCCAGCAGTCCTTGGACAGGGGGTGCTTCGGGGGCCAACGTCCTGACTTTC.

A remark on this clonotype: A much larger clone sits a single nucleotide away, making a read error possible. The chain is built from TRBV6-1 and TRBJ1-4; D is unclear. The ends were cut back, 4 bases at V and 8 bases at J, with 11 bases in the middle. The V gene's germline CDR1 is MNHNS and CDR2 SASEGT. The CDR3 has 13 amino acids. The DNA of the CDR3 is TGTGCCAGCAGTGTCAATCACGGAGAAAAACTGTTTTTT. Its protein product is CASSVNHGEKLFF.

This clonotype was seen a handful of times. V and J are TRBV2 and TRBJ2-4; 11 bases agree with TRBD1. This CDR3 spans 19 amino acids. Germline V lookup: CDR1 SNHLY, CDR2 FYNNEI. Unmatched junction bases numbered 9, after V lost 2 bases and J lost 0 bases. CDR3 sequence reads: CASSESGQGAFLAKNIQYF. The CDR3 DNA reads TGTGCCAGCAGTGAATCAGGACAGGGGGCTTTTTTAGCCAAAAACATTCAGTACTTC.

As for this clonotype: One end of the junction fails to match germline, which may point to a read error. The chain has TRBV12-3 or TRBV12-4 and TRBJ2-2; 16 bases agree with TRBD2. This CDR3 is 19 amino acids long. In DNA, the CDR3 is TGTGCCAACAGTTTTATTTCTGGGACTAGCGGGAGGGTTGTCGGGGAGCTGTTTTTT. Protein: CANSFISGTSGRVVGELFF.

This clonotype was observed at least ten times. V and J are TRBV20-1 and TRBJ2-2, with 12 nucleotides matching TRBD2. Germline assignment: CDR1 DFQATT and CDR2 SNEGSKA (reference sequence). The CDR3 runs 16 residues. V was pared by 5 bases and J by 0 bases, with 4 bases of the junction left unmatched. The CDR3 sequence is CSALLAGGTNTGELFF. The CDR3 DNA is TGCAGTGCTTTACTAGCGGGGGGCACGAACACCGGGGAGCTGTTTTTT.

This clonotype was found many times. The chain has TRBV7-9 and TRBJ2-1; D unclear. V lost 2 bases, J lost 9 bases, and 8 bases lay in between. From germline, CDR1 is SEHNR and CDR2 FQNEAQ (reference sequence). This CDR3 is built from 12 residues. CDR3 loop: CASSLYKVEQFF. CDR3 coding DNA: TGTGCCAGCAGCTTATATAAGGTTGAGCAGTTCTTC. The full variable domain, in which reference TRBV7-9 and TRBJ2-1 provide the parts outside the CDR3, is DTGVSQNPRHKITKRGQNVTFRCDPISEHNRLYWYRQTLGQGPEFLTYFQNEAQLEKSRLLSDRFSAERPKGSFSTLEIQRTEQGDSAMYLCASSLYKVEQFFGPGTRLTVL.

This clonotype showed up many times. The chain carries TRBV7-2 and TRBJ1-2; 8 nucleotides line up with TRBD1. Germline CDR1 reads SGHTA; CDR2 reads FQGNSA. J gave up 4 bases and V 3 bases, and 10 bases lay outside the gene matches. The CDR3 has 16 residues. CDR3 in amino acids: CASSFNRGGLSYGYTF. CDR3 coding DNA: TGTGCCAGCAGCTTCAACAGGGGGGGCTTATCCTATGGCTACACCTTC. Variable domain in full (rest from reference TRBV7-2 and TRBJ1-2): GAGVSQSPSNKVTEKGKDVELRCDPISGHTALYWYRQSLGQGLEFLIYFQGNSAPDKSGLPSDRFSAERTGGSVSTLTIQRTQQEDSAVYLCASSFNRGGLSYGYTFGSGTRLTVV.

In this sample, this clonotype turned up many times. The chain has TRBV6-5 and TRBJ2-1; perhaps TRBD1 as D (7 bases). The CDR3 runs to 14 residues. V lost 6 bases and J 3 bases, leaving 12 bases between the germline ends. Germline V lookup: CDR1 MNHEY, CDR2 SVGAGI. The chain's CDR3 is CASSPQGGYNEQFF. The CDR3 DNA reads as TGTGCCAGCAGCCCCCAGGGGGGCTACAATGAGCAGTTCTTC.

This clonotype occurred many times. The chain uses TRBV2 and TRBJ1-5; D is possibly TRBD1 (5 bases). The CDR3 sequence is 12 residues long. V dropped 7 bases and J dropped 4 bases, with 8 bases sitting between them. CDR1 and CDR2 from the germline V gene are SNHLY and FYNNEI. CDR3 bases: TGTGCCAGCAACCAGGGAAATCAGCCCCAGCATTTT. It codes for CASNQGNQPQHF.

The chain recombines TRBV11-2 with TRBJ2-3; D gene unclear. Germline V gene sequence: CDR1 SGHAT, CDR2 FQNNGV. V shed 8 bases and J shed 2 bases, with 8 bases lying between them. CDR3 length: 12 residues. The DNA for the CDR3 is TGTGCCAGCGGTGGGGACACAGATACGCAGTATTTT. It translates to CASGGDTDTQYF.

This clonotype showed up many times. The chain uses TRBV7-8 and TRBJ2-3; 10 nucleotides align to TRBD2. There are 17 residues in the CDR3. Germline trimming cut 5 bases from V and 4 bases from J; bases unmatched to any gene: 12. Per the germline V gene, CDR1 is SGHVS and CDR2 is FQNEAQ. The CDR3 DNA reads TGTGCCAGCAGCCCGCAGTCTATTAGCGGGGGGCCAGATACGCAGTATTTT. Translation: CASSPQSISGGPDTQYF. Full variable domain (rest looked up from reference TRBV7-8 and TRBJ2-3): GAGVSQSPRYKVAKRGQDVALRCDPISGHVSLFWYQQALGQGPEFLTYFQNEAQLDKSGLPSDRFFAERPEGSVSTLKIQRTQQEDSAVYLCASSPQSISGGPDTQYFGPGTRLTVL.

This clonotype was found many times. This chain uses TRBV29-1 with TRBJ1-5; 7 positions match TRBD1. With 4 bases clipped from V and 5 bases from J, the junction kept 8 bases outside the gene matches. The germline V gene has CDR1 SQVTM and CDR2 ANQGSEA. CDR3 length: 14 residues. This chain's CDR3 is CSVGGGGGHQPQHF. The CDR3 DNA reads as TGCAGCGTTGGCGGCGGAGGGGGCCATCAGCCCCAGCATTTT.

This clonotype was seen ten or more times. This chain connects TRBV7-2 to TRBJ2-3; D is undetermined. CDR1 is SGHTA and CDR2 is FQGNSA in the germline V gene. V lost 5 bases and J 10 bases, leaving 13 bases between the germline ends. The CDR3 runs to 12 residues. The CDR3 DNA follows: TGTGCCAGCAGCCAACCCCCGCGGTCGCAGTATTTT. Translating gives CASSQPPRSQYF.

This clonotype was counted many times. The gene calls are TRBV18 and TRBJ1-5; no reliable D call. With 3 bases removed from V and 2 bases from J, the gap between germline ends came to 11 bases. This CDR3 spans 15 amino acids. Germline V gene sequence: CDR1 KGHSH, CDR2 LQKENI. DNA for the CDR3: TGTGCCAGCTCACCCTACCCGGGCGGCAATCAGCCCCAGCATTTT. Its protein product is CASSPYPGGNQPQHF.

The rearrangement uses TRBV7-3 and TRBJ2-6, with unresolved D. The CDR3 sequence is 15 residues long. Germline CDR1 SGHTA, CDR2 FQGTGA. V was trimmed by 4 bases and J by 2 bases, leaving 9 bases between them. CDR3 sequence reads: CASSSAGTGANVLTF. CDR3 bases: TGTGCCAGCAGCTCGGCTGGGACTGGGGCCAACGTCCTGACTTTC.